This is a list of T cell receptor beta chains from one sample in a study of blood T cells in healthy people across ages. A single record per CDR3 protein comes from TCRdb applying MiXCR to the 5' RACE reads. The table has about 680,000 distinct CDR3 sequences, over 45% seen once; the top ten hold roughly 30%. The sample consisted of blood. The receptor set was obtained from a woman aged 55-70 years in good health. Each CDR3 is given with its conserved first and last residue. The D gene is left open where the match is weak. Some rows have no size entry. The others give once, few or many, or a class for an expanded clone.

cdr3_nt cdr3_aa v_call d_call j_call clone_size
TGTGCCAGCGTCCAGCAGGGGGTACAAGAGACCCAGTACTTC CASVQQGVQETQYF TRBV2 TRBD1 TRBJ2-5 NA
TGCAGCGTTGTGGCCCCGGTATCCTACGAGCAGTACTTC CSVVAPVSYEQYF TRBV29-1 NA TRBJ2-7 many
TGTGCCAGCGGTTACTCGGTCCCTAGCGAGACCCAGTACTTC CASGYSVPSETQYF TRBV6-2/TRBV6-3 NA TRBJ2-5 NA
TGCAGCGTTGAAGAGGCGACTAGCGGGGGAGATACGCAGTATTTT CSVEEATSGGDTQYF TRBV29-1 TRBD2 TRBJ2-3 few
TGTGCCAGCAGTGCTTTACCCGGGACAGGGGGCTATGAAAAACTGTTTTTT CASSALPGTGGYEKLFF TRBV2 TRBD1 TRBJ1-4 NA
TGCGCCAGCAGCCATCGGGCGACAAAGCCTCGGACAGGGGCTTTCTTT CASSHRATKPRTGAFF TRBV4-1 TRBD1 TRBJ1-1 NA
TGTGCCAGCAGTATAGGGACAGGGATTTCAGCTAACTATGGCTACACCTTC CASSIGTGISANYGYTF TRBV14 TRBD1 TRBJ1-2 many
TGCGCCAGCAGCTTGGGAGCGGCGACTCTGGGGGAGACCCAGTACTTC CASSLGAATLGETQYF TRBV5-1 NA TRBJ2-5 NA
TGTGCCAGCAGGCCGCGGGAGGCTTTGAGCACTGAAGCTTTCTTT CASRPREALSTEAFF TRBV7-2 NA TRBJ1-1 NA
TGTGCCAGCAGTTTACTAGGTCACGAGACCCAGTACTTC CASSLLGHETQYF TRBV28 NA TRBJ2-5 NA
TGTGCCAGCAGTTACAAGGGAGAAAACAATGAGCAGTTCTTC CASSYKGENNEQFF TRBV6-6 NA TRBJ2-1 NA
TGTGCCACCAGCAGAGTCGATGGCGAGACCCAGTACTTC CATSRVDGETQYF TRBV15 NA TRBJ2-5 few
TGTGCCAGCAGTCCTGCCGGAAGCAATCAGCCCCAGCATTTT CASSPAGSNQPQHF TRBV25-1 NA TRBJ1-5 NA
TGTGCCAGCAGCTACTTCTCTCTAGCAGGATTGGGTAATGAGCAGTTCTTC CASSYFSLAGLGNEQFF TRBV7-2 NA TRBJ2-1 few
TGTGCCAGCAGTGGGGCGGGGGAAGGGAATACGCAGTATTTT CASSGAGEGNTQYF TRBV6-5 TRBD2 TRBJ2-3 NA
TGTGCCAGCAGTCCTACTAGCGGGAGAGGCGGGGAGCTGTTTTTT CASSPTSGRGGELFF TRBV6-5 TRBD2 TRBJ2-2 NA
TGTGCCTGGAGTGTTACAGGGCTCAAAAACATTCAGTACTTC CAWSVTGLKNIQYF TRBV30 NA TRBJ2-4 NA
TGTGCCAGCAGCTCGAGGGTAGCCCTATGGCGAGAGACCCAGTACTTC CASSSRVALWRETQYF TRBV11-1 NA TRBJ2-5 few
TGTGCCAGCAGTCAGGGTGGTGGAGGGAACGAGCAGTACTTC CASSQGGGGNEQYF TRBV28 NA TRBJ2-7 NA
TGTGCCAGCAGTTACGATCAGCGGTACGAGCAGTACTTC CASSYDQRYEQYF TRBV6-2/TRBV6-3 NA TRBJ2-7 NA
TGTGCCAGCAGTTTATGGGGACCCACCTACGAGCAGTACTTC CASSLWGPTYEQYF TRBV12-3/TRBV12-4 NA TRBJ2-7 many
TGTGCCAGCAGCCAAACGGGACAGGGCACAGATACGCAGTATTTT CASSQTGQGTDTQYF TRBV7-3 TRBD1 TRBJ2-3 few
TGTGCCAGCAGCTTAGCGTCCTGGGCAGATACGCAGTATTTT CASSLASWADTQYF TRBV7-2 NA TRBJ2-3 NA
TGTGCCAGCGCAGAGGGGGCGCGATCGGAGACCCAGTACTTC CASAEGARSETQYF TRBV6-5 TRBD1 TRBJ2-5 many
TGTGCCAGCAGTTTCACACAAGCCCTTGAAGCTTTCTTT CASSFTQALEAFF TRBV12-3/TRBV12-4 NA TRBJ1-1 NA
TGTGCCAGCAGTTTCGAACCAGGGGGCGTTGAGACCCAGTACTTC CASSFEPGGVETQYF TRBV28 TRBD1 TRBJ2-5 few
TGTGCCACGGGCGGGTACATGAACACTGAAGCTTTCTTT CATGGYMNTEAFF TRBV7-2 NA TRBJ1-1 few
TGCAGCACCGGGACAGGGCTTGACGAGCAGTACTTC CSTGTGLDEQYF TRBV29-1 TRBD1 TRBJ2-7 many
TGCAGCGTTCCTTACGGGGCAGGGGCTTTTGAGGGCTACACCTTC CSVPYGAGAFEGYTF TRBV29-1 NA TRBJ1-2 NA
TGTGCCACCAGCAGTCTAGCGGGAGGCCCTGAGCAGTTCTTC CATSSLAGGPEQFF TRBV15 TRBD2 TRBJ2-1 many
TGTGCCAGCAGCATCGGGATCCTTAATGAGCAGTTCTTC CASSIGILNEQFF TRBV7-9 NA TRBJ2-1 NA
TGCAGCGTTGCACAGGGGAGTACTGAAGCTTTCTTT CSVAQGSTEAFF TRBV29-1 TRBD1 TRBJ1-1 few
TGCAGCGTTTTTCGCAATGAGCAGTTCTTC CSVFRNEQFF TRBV29-1 NA TRBJ2-1 once
TGTGCCAGCAGCAGGGTGGTTCACTATGGCTACACCTTC CASSRVVHYGYTF TRBV12-3/TRBV12-4 NA TRBJ1-2 few
TGCGCCAGCAGCCAGCGGACAGGGGGGTCTGGGGCCAACGTCCTGACTTTC CASSQRTGGSGANVLTF TRBV4-3 TRBD1 TRBJ2-6 many
TGTGCCAGCAGCTTCAGCGGGAGAAGGGTAGATACGCAGTATTTT CASSFSGRRVDTQYF TRBV13 TRBD2 TRBJ2-3 NA
TGTGCCACCAGCAGAGATCGGCGGGAGCGGGAGACCCAGTACTTC CATSRDRRERETQYF TRBV15 TRBD2 TRBJ2-5 NA
TGCAGTGTCTCCGGGACGGGACTAGCGGGAGTAGGTGAGCAGTTCTTC CSVSGTGLAGVGEQFF TRBV20-1 TRBD2 TRBJ2-1 NA
TGTGCCAGCAGCATCGGGACTGCCTCTGGGGCCAACGTCCTGACTTTC CASSIGTASGANVLTF TRBV7-2 NA TRBJ2-6 few
TGTGCCAGCAGTTACCCGGGACAGGGGTACGAGCAGTACTTC CASSYPGQGYEQYF TRBV12-3/TRBV12-4 TRBD1 TRBJ2-7 few
TGTGCCAGCAGTGTCGGACCGACGATCTCCTACGAGCAGTACTTC CASSVGPTISYEQYF TRBV6-1 NA TRBJ2-7 NA
TGTGCCAGCAGCTTAGCAGACCAGGGGGGCAAGTTCTTC CASSLADQGGKFF TRBV7-3 NA TRBJ2-1 NA
TGTGCCATCAGTGAGGGGGGTAGTTACTATGAGCAGTTCTTC CAISEGGSYYEQFF TRBV10-3 NA TRBJ2-1 NA
TGTGCCTGGAGGACAGGAGCAAACACTGAAGCTTTCTTT CAWRTGANTEAFF TRBV30 NA TRBJ1-1 few
TGCAGTGCTAGAGTAGCGGGAGCAACGGGTGAGCAGTACTTC CSARVAGATGEQYF TRBV20-1 TRBD2 TRBJ2-5 NA
TGCGCCAGCAGCTTCTGGTCCGGGACAGGGCTTCTCTATGGCTACACCTTC CASSFWSGTGLLYGYTF TRBV5-1 TRBD1 TRBJ1-2 NA
TGCGCCAGCAGCCAAGCAGGGCACCCCTGGGCCAAAAACATTCAGTACTTC CASSQAGHPWAKNIQYF TRBV4-1 NA TRBJ2-4 NA
TGTGCCAGCTCACCAGTAACAGAGCTCCAAGGAGATACGCAGTATTTT CASSPVTELQGDTQYF TRBV18 NA TRBJ2-3 few
TGCGCCAGCAGCCCAAGCAGGGGACAGGGAATTGCTGAGCAGTTCTTC CASSPSRGQGIAEQFF TRBV5-1 TRBD1 TRBJ2-1 NA
TGCAGTGCTAGAGATGCGTCAGGGGCCTACGAGCAGTACTTC CSARDASGAYEQYF TRBV20-1 NA TRBJ2-7 NA
TGTGCCAGCAGCCCAGCCGAGGGGCTAGGGAACATTCAGTACTTC CASSPAEGLGNIQYF TRBV7-9 NA TRBJ2-4 NA
TGTGCCAGCAGTTTATCCTTGGCGGGGAACACTGAAGCTTTCTTT CASSLSLAGNTEAFF TRBV27 NA TRBJ1-1 NA
TGTGCCAGCAGTCCGTTAGCGGGAGCTTCCAATGAGCAGTTCTTC CASSPLAGASNEQFF TRBV27 TRBD2 TRBJ2-1 NA
TGCAGTGGCAAGAGGACACCTTATGGCTACACCTTC CSGKRTPYGYTF TRBV20-1 NA TRBJ1-2 NA
TGTGCCTCACGACAACAGGGCAGGCGTACGCAGTATTTT CASRQQGRRTQYF TRBV27 NA TRBJ2-3 NA
TGTGCCAGCAGCGTAGGGACCAGCACAGATACGCAGTATTTT CASSVGTSTDTQYF TRBV9 NA TRBJ2-3 NA